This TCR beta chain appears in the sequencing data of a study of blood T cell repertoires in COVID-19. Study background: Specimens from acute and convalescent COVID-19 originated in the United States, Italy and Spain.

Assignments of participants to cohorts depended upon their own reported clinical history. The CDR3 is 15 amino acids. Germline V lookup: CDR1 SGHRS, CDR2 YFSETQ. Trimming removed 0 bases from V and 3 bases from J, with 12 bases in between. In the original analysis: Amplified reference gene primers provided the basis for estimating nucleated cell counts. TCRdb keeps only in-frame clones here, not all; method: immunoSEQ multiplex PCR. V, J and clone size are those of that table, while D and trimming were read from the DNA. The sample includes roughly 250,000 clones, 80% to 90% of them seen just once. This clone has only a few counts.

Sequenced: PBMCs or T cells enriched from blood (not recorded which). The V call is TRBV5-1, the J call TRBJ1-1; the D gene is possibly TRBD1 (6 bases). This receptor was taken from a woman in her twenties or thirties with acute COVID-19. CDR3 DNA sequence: TGCGCCAGCAGCTTGGGGGCACAGGGCCACACTGAAGCTTTCTTT. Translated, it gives CASSLGAQGHTEAFF.